The 31 T cell receptor beta chains below all came from one sample that was sequenced in a study of blood T cell repertoires in COVID-19. TCRdb's table, derived via immunoSEQ multiplex PCR, lists solely in-frame clones and lacks some. The sample carries about 270,000 clones, around 88% recorded once. Sequencing input: peripheral blood. These receptors were taken from a woman older than 75 with COVID-19, enrolled during active disease.

This clone has more than one count but fewer than ten. The chain joins TRBV19 to TRBJ1-2; 11 nucleotides line up with TRBD1. Germline V gene sequence: CDR1 LNHDA, CDR2 SQIVND (reference sequence). The V segment lost 5 bases and the J segment 4 bases; nucleotides outside the gene matches: 3. This CDR3 is 14 amino acids long. As DNA, the CDR3 is TGTGCCAGTAGTGGGACAGGGGGAACCTATGGCTACACCTTC. Protein: CASSGTGGTYGYTF.

With respect to this clone: Different DNA sequences within this sample yield the same CDR3. The chain has TRBV5-4 and TRBJ2-2, with 9 bases lining up with TRBD2. Trimming cost V 4 bases and J 2 bases; bases outside gene matches: 6. This CDR3 has 16 residues. CDR1 SGHNT and CDR2 YYREEE come from the germline V gene (reference sequence). This chain's CDR3 is CASSPGLAGNTGELFF. In DNA form, the CDR3 reads TGTGCCAGCAGCCCCGGGCTAGCGGGAAACACCGGGGAGCTGTTTTTT.

The gene calls are TRBV6-5 and TRBJ2-7, with unresolved D. The CDR3 contains 13 residues. The V end was cut by 2 bases, the J end by 1 base, with 6 bases between. Germline CDR1 MNHEY, CDR2 SVGAGI. The CDR3 DNA sequence: TGTGCCAGCAGTTACGCAGTTTCCTACGAGCAGTACGTC. It specifies CASSYAVSYEQYV.

The J gene is TRBJ2-3, the V gene TRBV6-2 or TRBV6-3, with TRBD2 identical over 12 bases. CDR1 and CDR2 (germline): MNHEY, SVGEGT. J lost 6 bases, V lost 4 bases, and 11 bases had no gene match. This CDR3 has 17 residues. CDR3 sequence: CASSSLTSGGPRDTQYF. The CDR3 DNA sequence: TGTGCCAGCAGTTCGTTAACTAGCGGGGGGCCACGGGATACGCAGTATTTT.

This clone was picked up a small number of times. V is TRBV24-1 and J is TRBJ2-3; TRBD2 matches at 12 bases. The CDR3 totals 17 residues. Trimming took 4 bases from V and 2 from J; bases not matched to a gene: 6. Germline V gives CDR1 KGHDR, CDR2 SFDVKD. CDR3 in DNA: TGTGCCACCAGTGACCGGGGGACTAGCGGGTACACAGATACGCAGTATTTT. Encoded protein: CATSDRGTSGYTDTQYF.

The chain carries TRBV28 and TRBJ1-5; TRBD1 might be the D (5 bases). The germline V gene has CDR1 MDHEN and CDR2 SYDVKM. Trimming pared 3 bases from V and 5 bases from J, leaving 8 bases between. CDR3 length: 13 amino acids. For the CDR3, the DNA is TGTGCCAGCAGTTTGACAGAATATCAGCCCCAGCATTTT. It translates to CASSLTEYQPQHF.

This chain uses TRBV19 with TRBJ2-1, with unresolved D. Between the trimmed V and J ends, which lost 1 base and 0 bases, there was a span of 7 bases. Germline values: CDR1 LNHDA, CDR2 SQIVND (reference sequence). The CDR3 totals 15 residues. The CDR3 spells CASSIVPVSYNEQFF. Here the CDR3 DNA reads TGTGCCAGTAGTATAGTCCCCGTCTCCTACAATGAGCAGTTCTTC.

This chain links TRBV7-2 with TRBJ2-7, with D possibly TRBD2 on 7 matching bases. V was pared by 5 bases and J by 3 bases, with 23 bases between. The CDR3 covers 17 residues. Germline values: CDR1 SGHTA, CDR2 FQGNSA. Here the CDR3 DNA reads TGTGCCAGCAGCGTAGGGGGGGATCGGCAGGCTTACTACGAGCAGTACTTC. Translation: CASSVGGDRQAYYEQYF. The entire variable domain, with the rest obtained from reference TRBV7-2 and TRBJ2-7, is as follows: GAGVSQSPSNKVTEKGKDVELRCDPISGHTALYWYRQSLGQGLEFLIYFQGNSAPDKSGLPSDRFSAERTGGSVSTLTIQRTQQEDSAVYLCASSVGGDRQAYYEQYFGPGTRLTVT.

V is TRBV6-4 and J is TRBJ2-1, with D perhaps matching TRBD2 (6 bases). Looked up from germline, CDR1 is MRHNA and CDR2 is SNTAGT. Trimming cost V 5 bases and J 5 bases, with 16 bases left between them. This CDR3 is built from 15 residues. The CDR3 is CASSPRGGPNNEQFF. CDR3 DNA: TGTGCCAGCAGTCCTAGGGGAGGCCCGAACAATGAGCAGTTCTTC.

This clone is a singleton in its sample. The chain is built from TRBV7-6 and TRBJ2-3, with 11 bases identical to TRBD2. Looked up from germline, CDR1 is SGHVS and CDR2 is FNYEAQ. The CDR3 totals 16 residues. Trimming at V came to 3 bases and at J to 2 bases, leaving 4 bases not matched to a gene. In nucleotides, the CDR3 is TGTGCCAGCAGCTTGGCTAGCGGGGGGTACACAGATACGCAGTATTTT. Amino acids: CASSLASGGYTDTQYF.

J is TRBJ1-1 and V is TRBV5-1; D might be TRBD1 (5 bases). Trimming removed 4 bases from V and 8 bases from J, with 12 bases in between. The CDR3 runs 12 residues. Germline-derived CDR1 and CDR2 are SGHRS and YFSETQ. The CDR3: CASSMGRAEAFF. The CDR3 DNA follows: TGCGCCAGCAGCATGGGCAGGGCGGAAGCTTTCTTT.

The chain employs TRBV6-5 and TRBJ1-1; D is undetermined. There are 14 residues in the CDR3. V lost 6 bases and J 1 base, leaving 12 bases between the germline ends. Germline V gene sequence: CDR1 MNHEY, CDR2 SVGAGI. The CDR3 bases are TGTGCCAGCAGGGCTGGCCGCCAGAACACTGAAGCTTTCTTT. Its protein is CASRAGRQNTEAFF.

This chain links TRBV7-2 with TRBJ2-3; the D is unclear. Germline V lookup: CDR1 SGHTA, CDR2 FQGNSA. The V and J ends lost 2 bases and 0 bases respectively, with 9 bases between them. The CDR3 is 15 residues long. The CDR3 region has the DNA TGTGCCAGCAGCTTAAATCGGGTTAGCACAGATACGCAGTATTTT. The encoded protein is CASSLNRVSTDTQYF.

CDR3 nucleotides: TGTGCCAGCATCCCCTTTGGGGCGGGACTGAACACTGAAGCTTTCTTT. Translated, it gives CASIPFGAGLNTEAFF. This rearrangement joins TRBV25-1 to TRBJ1-1; a possible D gene is TRBD1 (5 bases). Germline CDR1 reads MGHDK; CDR2 reads SYGVNS. The CDR3 loop spans 16 amino acids. Trimming stripped 7 bases from V and 0 bases from J, with 18 bases between.

The gene calls are TRBV11-2 and TRBJ2-3; no firm D call. This CDR3 is built from 15 residues. Germline loops: CDR1 SGHAT, CDR2 FQNNGV. The V end lost 2 bases, the J end lost 0 bases, and 9 bases lay between the germline ends. The CDR3 protein is CASSLSGTSTDTQYF. The CDR3 nucleotides are TGTGCCAGCAGCTTATCTGGTACTAGCACAGATACGCAGTATTTT.

The J gene is TRBJ2-1, the V gene TRBV24-1; TRBD1 aligns across 7 bases. In germline, CDR1 is KGHDR, CDR2 SFDVKD. V gave up 7 bases and J gave up 4 bases; unmatched junction bases: 9. The CDR3 has 15 residues. CDR3 amino acids: CATSRRGLGYNEQFF. CDR3 bases: TGTGCCACCAGCCGAAGGGGGCTGGGATACAATGAGCAGTTCTTC.

The chain combines TRBV20-1 with TRBJ1-5; TRBD1 matches at 12 bases. The V gene's germline CDR1 is DFQATT and CDR2 SNEGSKA (reference sequence). This CDR3 contains 15 residues. J gave up 6 bases and V 3 bases, and 6 bases lay outside the gene matches. The CDR3 DNA is TGCAGTGCTAGTCCGGGACAGGGGGCCGGTCAGCCCCAGCATTTT. Its translation: CSASPGQGAGQPQHF.

In its sample, this clone was seen once. The rearrangement joins TRBV7-2 to TRBJ2-1, with 10 bases lining up with TRBD2. V dropped 0 bases and J dropped 1; count of bases not matched to a gene: 0. This CDR3 has 16 amino acids. Germline CDR1 is SGHTA and CDR2 is FQGNSA. CDR3 loop: CASSLASGGSYNEQFF. In DNA form, the CDR3 reads TGTGCCAGCAGCTTAGCTAGCGGGGGGTCCTACAATGAGCAGTTCTTC.

The chain combines TRBV5-1 with TRBJ2-1; the match to TRBD2 covers 11 bases. The germline V gene encodes CDR1 SGHRS and CDR2 YFSETQ. With V trimmed by 4 bases and J by 2 bases, 20 bases remained unmatched. This CDR3 comprises 21 residues. This CDR3 reads CASSTPTGTSGSTTTYNEQFF. CDR3 nucleotide sequence: TGCGCCAGCAGCACACCTACCGGGACTAGCGGTAGTACCACTACCTACAATGAGCAGTTCTTC.

The V gene is TRBV30, the J gene TRBJ1-1; no reliable D call. From germline, CDR1 is GTSNPN and CDR2 SVGIG (reference sequence). V lost 0 bases, J lost 1 base, and 6 bases lay in between. The CDR3 is made up of 13 amino acids. In DNA, the CDR3 is TGTGCCTGGAGTGTACGGGGGAACACTGAAGCTTTCTTT. It codes for CAWSVRGNTEAFF.

The chain has TRBV6-5 and TRBJ1-1; tentatively, D is TRBD1 (5 bases). V lost 2 bases and J 6 bases, leaving 13 bases between the germline ends. CDR3 length: 14 amino acids. Per the germline V gene, CDR1 is MNHEY and CDR2 is SVGAGI. CDR3 nucleotides: TGTGCCAGCAGTTACGGCCAGGGAGGGGCTGAAGCTTTCTTT. Encoded protein: CASSYGQGGAEAFF.

The V gene is TRBV6-5, the J gene TRBJ2-1; maybe TRBD1 (5 bases). V lost 10 bases to trimming and J lost 3 bases, with 16 bases between them. The CDR3 extends over 14 amino acids. CDR1 MNHEY and CDR2 SVGAGI come from the germline V gene. The CDR3 DNA sequence: TGTGCCACCCAGCGAACAGGCGGCTACAATGAGCAGTTCTTC. The encoded protein is CATQRTGGYNEQFF.

The rearrangement uses TRBV6-5 and TRBJ2-5, with 8 positions matching TRBD2. Trimming cost V 7 bases and J 6 bases; bases outside gene matches: 7. There are 13 residues in the CDR3. CDR1 is MNHEY, CDR2 SVGAGI, per germline. CDR3 in DNA: TGTGCCAGCAAGACTAGCGCCGGGAAGACCCAGTACTTC. It translates to CASKTSAGKTQYF.

V and J are TRBV4-2 and TRBJ2-5, with D tentatively TRBD1 (5 bases). V dropped 1 base and J dropped 5 bases, with 11 bases sitting between them. The CDR3 is 14 amino acids. Looked up from germline, CDR1 is LGHNA and CDR2 is YNFKEQ. CDR3 in DNA: TGTGCCAGCAGCCAAGTCTCAGGGCCTGAGACCCAGTACTTC. Its protein product is CASSQVSGPETQYF.

This rearrangement joins TRBV24-1 to TRBJ2-2; no firm D call. CDR1 is KGHDR, CDR2 SFDVKD, per germline. V dropped 4 bases and J dropped 6 bases, with 14 bases sitting between them. The CDR3 spans 15 residues. CDR3 DNA sequence: TGTGCCACCAGTGACCCTTCTGGAAGCGCCGGGGAGCTGTTTTTT. Translating gives CATSDPSGSAGELFF.

This clone was recorded a few times. The chain couples TRBV19 to TRBJ1-5, with 9 positions matching TRBD1. Germline values: CDR1 LNHDA, CDR2 SQIVND (reference sequence). V shed 4 bases and J 2 bases; nucleotides not matched to a gene: 6. CDR3 size: 16 residues. The CDR3 sequence is CASSTTGGWGNQPQHF. CDR3 bases: TGTGCCAGTAGTACGACAGGGGGGTGGGGCAATCAGCCCCAGCATTTT. Based on the CDR3 plus reference TRBV19 and TRBJ1-5, the full variable domain is DGGITQSPKYLFRKEGQNVTLSCEQNLNHDAMYWYRQDPGQGLRLIYYSQIVNDFQKGDIAEGYSVSREKKESFPLTVTSAQKNPTAFYLCASSTTGGWGNQPQHFGDGTRLSIL.

This chain joins TRBV27 and TRBJ1-6; no definite D call. Trimming took off 4 bases at V and 11 bases at J, with 21 bases between the two ends. This CDR3 comprises 16 residues. CDR1 and CDR2 from the germline V gene are MNHEY and SMNVEV (reference sequence). The CDR3 nucleotides read TGTGCCAGCAGTTCCCTGGGAGGTGAGCTTCGAGCACCCCTCCACTTT. Its translation is CASSSLGGELRAPLHF.

The chain couples TRBV23-1 to TRBJ1-3; the D is unclear. TRBV23-1 is classed as an ORF, of uncertain function. The germline V and J ends were trimmed by 0 bases and 4 bases, with 16 bases remaining between them. The CDR3 totals 17 residues. The CDR3: CASSQSFREPSGNTIYF. The CDR3 bases are TGCGCCAGCAGTCAATCATTCCGGGAGCCTTCGGGAAACACCATATATTTT.

As DNA, the CDR3 is TGTGCCAGCAACAATCCCTATGGCTACACCTTC. Translation: CASNNPYGYTF. The rearrangement links TRBV28 to TRBJ1-2; D is undetermined. Trimming removed 7 bases at V and 4 bases at J, with 7 bases between. The CDR3 totals 11 residues. The germline V gene encodes CDR1 MDHEN and CDR2 SYDVKM.

The rearrangement joins TRBV28 to TRBJ1-6, with 7 bases aligning to TRBD1. The V gene's germline CDR1 is MDHEN and CDR2 SYDVKM. The length of the CDR3 is 15 residues. J gave up 7 bases and V 5 bases, and 8 bases lay outside the gene matches. In nucleotides, the CDR3 is TGTGCCAGCAGTCGGGACAGTATATTGAATTCACCCCTCCACTTT. Translating gives CASSRDSILNSPLHF.

This clone appeared many times. This chain connects TRBV4-3 to TRBJ2-3; 11 positions match TRBD2. From germline, CDR1 is LGHNA and CDR2 YSLEER. The V and J ends lost 0 bases and 5 bases, in that order; junction bases with no gene match: 10. CDR3 length: 18 residues. The CDR3 nucleotides read TGCGCCAGCAGCCAAGATCTAGCGGGGGGCCTCTTGGAAGATACGCAGTATTTT. It specifies CASSQDLAGGLLEDTQYF.